This TCR beta chain was identified during a study of T-cell reconstitution after alpha-beta-depleted transplantation in children. Looked up from germline, CDR1 is SGDLS and CDR2 is YYNGEE. V lost 3 bases to trimming and J lost 5 bases, with 15 bases between them. There are 15 residues in the CDR3. Unique molecular identifiers were incorporated during preparation of the TCRbeta library. TCRdb itself ran the PCR reads through MiXCR, one entry per CDR3 protein. The table has fewer than 550,000 distinct CDR3 sequences, roughly an eighth seen once; the top ten hold 14%. This clonotype occurred a few times. The antigen remains undetermined. Study-wide points: The origin of alpha-beta T cells about two months after transplant was reportedly several hundred expanded graft clones.

This chain links TRBV9 with TRBJ2-1, with D perhaps matching TRBD1 (6 bases). This receptor was identified in a female patient aged 2-9 years who had a stem cell transplant for aplastic anemia, so the T cells may come from the graft donor. The specimen was PBMCs, mostly from graft donor cells, collected 180 days after TCRalphabeta/CD19-depleted stem cell transplant. The CDR3 spells CASSAYRVSDNEQFF. CDR3 coding DNA: TGTGCCAGCAGCGCTTACAGGGTTTCGGACAATGAGCAGTTCTTC.